The rows below give T cell receptor beta chains drawn from one sample of a study of blood T cell repertoires in COVID-19. Data came from immunoSEQ multiplex PCR; TCRdb stores just in-frame clones and leaves some out. The data show under 300,000 clones, about 85% seen once. The sequenced sample consisted of PBMCs or T cells enriched from blood (not recorded which). The receptor set was obtained from a woman aged 25 to 39 with acute COVID-19. CDR3s include the opening cysteine and the closing phenylalanine or tryptophan. Fields, in order: J gene, V gene, D gene, CDR3 protein. The D gene is left open where the match is weak.

TRBJ2-3 TRBV28 TRBD2 CASSLYSGLAGGRDTQYF
TRBJ1-2 TRBV6-5 TRBD1 CASRGQGVNYGYTF
TRBJ2-7 TRBV7-8 - CASSLELLIYEQYF
TRBJ1-4 TRBV29-1 TRBD1 CSVGTGHEKLFF
TRBJ1-2 TRBV5-1 - CASSLRPLQEFNYGYTF
TRBJ2-7 TRBV5-1 TRBD2 CASSLTSGYEQYF
TRBJ1-6 TRBV11-1 - CASSFGLWNSPLHF
TRBJ1-5 TRBV19 TRBD1 CASRPDRDGNQPQHF
TRBJ1-1 TRBV4-1 - CASSQVTGMNTEAFF
TRBJ2-2 TRBV7-7 TRBD2 CASSLGLGGNGELFF
TRBJ2-3 TRBV7-2 TRBD1 CASSLEGDRGPDTQYF
TRBJ2-1 TRBV9 TRBD1 CASSVAGTGSSYNEQFF
TRBJ1-2 TRBV4-1 - CASSPGGGSYGYTF
TRBJ2-5 TRBV27 TRBD2 CASQGLAGQETQYF
TRBJ1-2 TRBV28 TRBD1 CASRPRGRRNYGYTF
TRBJ1-1 TRBV29-1 - CSVEDGQRRTEAFF
TRBJ2-7 TRBV19 TRBD1 CASSMGTGLYEQYF
TRBJ1-6 TRBV6-5 - CASRARSFSPLHF
TRBJ1-1 TRBV7-9 - CASSLGWGVVEAFF
TRBJ1-6 TRBV19 - CASMGGRSPLHF
TRBJ2-2 TRBV5-4 - CASSLATKNTGELFF
TRBJ2-7 TRBV6-5 TRBD1 CASKRGQGVYEQYF
TRBJ2-5 TRBV28 TRBD2 CASSFVWESGGVQETQYF
TRBJ2-7 TRBV2 - CASSEIAGSYEQYF
TRBJ2-4 TRBV27 - CASSPPGVIAKNIQYF
TRBJ1-1 TRBV6-2/TRBV6-3 TRBD1 CASSRQGLMNTEAFF
TRBJ1-1 TRBV30 TRBD1 CAWFTPGGTEAFF
TRBJ1-5 TRBV6-5 - CASSRTVDQPQHF
TRBJ2-7 TRBV6-1 TRBD2 CASSEYLAGAVQYF
TRBJ1-2 TRBV21-1 - CASSKATGNYGYTF
TRBJ1-2 TRBV3-1/TRBV3-2 - CASRLGDLGYTF
TRBJ2-3 TRBV29-1 - CSVVLVVDTQYF
TRBJ2-5 TRBV3-1/TRBV3-2 TRBD2 CASSQPSGPAGVTETQYF
TRBJ1-2 TRBV4-1 - CASSQPGEGYTF
TRBJ1-1 TRBV7-6 - CASSPLDTEAFF
TRBJ2-1 TRBV6-7 TRBD2 CASSYLEWTSVNEQFF
TRBJ2-7 TRBV3-1/TRBV3-2 - CASSRQLQGSYEQYF
TRBJ2-2 TRBV7-2 TRBD1 CASSSRTGGMNGELFF
TRBJ2-1 TRBV10-3 TRBD2 CAISEVREGRDYNEQFF
TRBJ1-1 TRBV3-1/TRBV3-2 - CASSWTAMNTEAFF
TRBJ1-1 TRBV4-1 - CASKDQGRNTEAFF
TRBJ2-1 TRBV30 TRBD2 CAWSRLAGNEQFF
TRBJ2-2 TRBV29-1 - CSSRTWGTGELFF
TRBJ2-7 TRBV18 TRBD1 CASSPGTARDEQYF
TRBJ2-5 TRBV20-1 - CSASYRVLGETQYF
TRBJ1-6 TRBV3-1/TRBV3-2 TRBD1 CASSQAVVTGVNSPLHF
TRBJ1-1 TRBV16 - CASSLGLTEAFF
TRBJ1-3 TRBV12-3/TRBV12-4 TRBD1 CASSTGAGNTIYF
TRBJ2-3 TRBV5-4 - CASRGGGTADTQYF
TRBJ2-6 TRBV6-2/TRBV6-3 TRBD1 CASSYSWDRPSGANVLTF
TRBJ2-3 TRBV5-4 TRBD2 CASSFETSITDTQYF